This is a list of T cell receptor beta chains from one sample in a study of T cell changes during pregnancy in multiple sclerosis. Profiling relied on immunoSEQ multiplex PCR, and the TCRdb table lists in-frame clones only, not all of them. In the table there are 28,000 or so clones, 80% to 90% of which are singletons. Sequenced here: CD4+ T cells from peripheral blood mononuclear cells, sampled in the second trimester of pregnancy. These receptors came from a female donor with multiple sclerosis, enrolled in a pregnancy study. CDR3s include the opening cysteine and the closing phenylalanine or tryptophan. The D gene is left open where the match is weak. Rows give clone size only sometimes, using once, few, many, or a class for an expanded clone.

d_call	j_call	v_call	clone_size	cdr3_nt	cdr3_aa
.	TRBJ1-4	TRBV27	.	TGTGCCAGCAGTTCGGGACATGCACGAAATGAAAAACTGTTTTTT	CASSSGHARNEKLFF
TRBD2	TRBJ2-5	TRBV7-2	once	TGTGCCAGCAGCTCCCTACTAGCGGGGGGGAGGGAGACCCAGTACTTC	CASSSLLAGGRETQYF
.	TRBJ2-3	TRBV6-5	.	TGTGCCAGCAACCCCTCGGGGACAGATACGCAGTATTTT	CASNPSGTDTQYF
.	TRBJ2-7	TRBV7-8	.	TGTGCCAGCAGCGTGGGAGGTACCTTTTCCTACGAGCAGTACTTC	CASSVGGTFSYEQYF
TRBD1	TRBJ1-1	TRBV5-1	.	TGCGCCAGCAGCCTCGGACAGGGCGGGGCTGAAGCTTTCTTT	CASSLGQGGAEAFF
.	TRBJ1-5	TRBV7-2	.	TGTGCCAGCAGCTTAGGAACAGGGACGGATCAGCCCCAGCATTTT	CASSLGTGTDQPQHF
.	TRBJ2-2	TRBV27	.	TGTGCCAGCAGCCCTATGCGGGTAAACACCGGGGAGCTGTTTTTT	CASSPMRVNTGELFF
TRBD1	TRBJ1-3	TRBV7-2	.	TGTGCCAGCAGCATACAGGGGCATGGTGGAAACACCATATATTTT	CASSIQGHGGNTIYF
.	TRBJ2-1	TRBV13	.	TGTGCCAGCAGCCACACCCCCGGGGGTTCCTACAATGAGCAGTTCTTC	CASSHTPGGSYNEQFF
TRBD2	TRBJ2-2	TRBV2	.	TGTGCCAGCGGATCCGGGACTAGCTGGACCGGGGAGCTGTTTTTT	CASGSGTSWTGELFF
TRBD1	TRBJ1-6	TRBV6-6	.	TGTGCCAGCAGCCACTCGGGACAGTTCAATTCACCCCTCCACTTT	CASSHSGQFNSPLHF
.	TRBJ2-2	TRBV5-1	.	TGCGCCAGCAGCTTCGCCTTGGACAGCCGTGAGAGGCGCGGGGAGCTGTTTTTT	CASSFALDSRERRGELFF
.	TRBJ1-6	TRBV30	.	TGTGCCTGGAGTAGGGAGGGTTCGCATTCACCCCTCCACTTT	CAWSREGSHSPLHF
TRBD2	TRBJ2-2	TRBV7-3	.	TGTGCCAGCAGCCCGGGGAGGGCGCGGAACACCGGGGAGCTGTTTTTT	CASSPGRARNTGELFF
TRBD2	TRBJ2-5	TRBV28	.	TGTGCCAGCACAATGGCGGGGGGAGAGACCCAGTACTTC	CASTMAGGETQYF
.	TRBJ1-2	TRBV7-8	.	TGTGCCAGCAGCTTAGAGGTGGCAGGATCGGGCTACACCTTC	CASSLEVAGSGYTF
.	TRBJ2-3	TRBV11-2	.	TGTGCCAGCAGCCTCGACATGGGCACAGATACGCAGTATTTT	CASSLDMGTDTQYF
TRBD2	TRBJ2-1	TRBV9	.	TGTGCCAGCAGCGCCCGACTAGCGGGGGACGATGAGCAGTTCTTC	CASSARLAGDDEQFF
.	TRBJ2-5	TRBV4-3	.	TGCGCCAGCAGCCGCGGTTGGGGGGAAGAGACCCAGTACTTC	CASSRGWGEETQYF
TRBD2	TRBJ2-1	TRBV10-3	.	TGTGCCATCAGTCCCGGGACTAGCGGGGGCTCCTACAATGAGCAGTTCTTC	CAISPGTSGGSYNEQFF
TRBD1	TRBJ2-7	TRBV27	.	TGTGCCAGCAACGGAACACAGGGGGGACACTCCTACGAGCAGTACTTC	CASNGTQGGHSYEQYF
TRBD1	TRBJ2-5	TRBV5-4	.	TGTGCCAGCCGCGACAGGGCACAAGAGACCCAGTACTTC	CASRDRAQETQYF
.	TRBJ2-1	TRBV5-1	.	TGCGCCAGCGGGATCTATGGGAGCTCCTACAATGAGCAGTTCTTC	CASGIYGSSYNEQFF
TRBD1	TRBJ1-1	TRBV19	.	TGTGCCAGTAGTTCCTACGGGACAGGAGGCGACGGCACTGAAGCTTTCTTT	CASSSYGTGGDGTEAFF
.	TRBJ1-5	TRBV30	.	TGTGCCTGGAATTGGGCTAGGGGCCAGCCCCAGCATTTT	CAWNWARGQPQHF
TRBD2	TRBJ2-3	TRBV4-2	.	TGTGCCAGCAGCACTACGGGGGGGCCCGCAGATACGCAGTATTTT	CASSTTGGPADTQYF
TRBD2	TRBJ2-1	TRBV6-4	medium-sized	TGTGCCAGCAGTGCCGTAGCGGGGGGCTCCTACAATGAGCAGTTCTTC	CASSAVAGGSYNEQFF
TRBD1	TRBJ2-2	TRBV7-2	once	TGTGCCAGCCGGCGGGACAGGGGATCCACCGGGGAGCTGTTTTTT	CASRRDRGSTGELFF
.	TRBJ2-7	TRBV7-2	.	TGTGCCAGCAGCTCGGTGTACGAGCAGTACTTC	CASSSVYEQYF
.	TRBJ1-1	TRBV9	.	TGTGCCAGCAACCTCTCACCGGTCGGCGGCACTGAAGCTTTCTTT	CASNLSPVGGTEAFF
TRBD1	TRBJ1-1	TRBV4-1	.	TGCGCCAGCAGCCAAATCTCCCAGGGGGCGGGAGCTTTCTTT	CASSQISQGAGAFF
.	TRBJ1-2	TRBV19	.	TGTGCCAGTAGTATTCCCGGCAGGGCGGTTGGCGGCTACACCTTC	CASSIPGRAVGGYTF
.	TRBJ1-3	TRBV9	.	TGTGCCAGCAGCGCAGGGCGCGATCGGGACACCATATATTTT	CASSAGRDRDTIYF
.	TRBJ2-1	TRBV30	.	TGTGCCTGCACCCACCCGACTTCCTACAATGAGCAGTTCTTC	CACTHPTSYNEQFF
TRBD1	TRBJ2-3	TRBV6-1	.	TGTGCCAGCAGTCGACAGGGGTTATCTCTAGATACGCAGTATTTT	CASSRQGLSLDTQYF
.	TRBJ2-6	TRBV5-1	.	TGCGCCAGCAGCCCGCAGCCAGGGTGGGCTGGGGCCAACGTCCTGACTTTC	CASSPQPGWAGANVLTF
.	TRBJ1-6	TRBV5-4	.	TGTGCCAGCAGCTTGGACCAGGGGAATCATTCACCCCTCCACTTT	CASSLDQGNHSPLHF
.	TRBJ1-2	TRBV2	.	TGTGCCAGCTCCGCGGGCGCGTATGGCTACACCTTC	CASSAGAYGYTF
TRBD1	TRBJ2-3	TRBV18	.	TGTGCCAGCTCACCAGAAAGACAGGGGGCAGATACGCAGTATTTT	CASSPERQGADTQYF
.	TRBJ1-4	TRBV6-1	.	TGTGCCATCGGGGGGGGCGCAAGCAATGAAAAACTGTTTTTT	CAIGGGASNEKLFF
TRBD1	TRBJ1-6	TRBV19	.	TGTGCCAGTAGTATAGAACAGGGGGACGGTTCACCCCTCCACTTT	CASSIEQGDGSPLHF
.	TRBJ2-5	TRBV10-3	.	TGTGCCATCAGTGAGCCGCGACTGGCCCAAGAGACCCAGTACTTC	CAISEPRLAQETQYF
TRBD2	TRBJ2-3	TRBV4-3	.	TGCGCCAGCAGCCTGGGGACTAGCGGGGGATATACGCAGTATTTT	CASSLGTSGGYTQYF
TRBD2	TRBJ2-3	TRBV5-1	.	TGCGCCAGCACATCTAGCGGAGCTTTAACAGATACGCAGTATTTT	CASTSSGALTDTQYF
.	TRBJ2-2	TRBV2	.	TGTGCCACCGCGGCAAGGGGCCCCGGGGAGCTGTTTTTT	CATAARGPGELFF
TRBD2	TRBJ2-5	TRBV2	.	TGTGCCAGCAGTGGGACTAGCGGGGGCACAGGTACCCAGTACTTC	CASSGTSGGTGTQYF
.	TRBJ1-4	TRBV30	.	TGTGCCTGGAGTGTAGCGCGCCTCGGTGAAAAACTGTTTTTT	CAWSVARLGEKLFF
.	TRBJ1-2	TRBV2	once	TGTGCCAGCACCTCTCCGGGGTTACAAATCGGCTACACCTTC	CASTSPGLQIGYTF
.	TRBJ1-1	TRBV5-4	.	TGTGCCAGCAGCTCCCCGACGACAGGCCAGAACACTGAAGCTTTCTTT	CASSSPTTGQNTEAFF
.	TRBJ2-7	TRBV11-2	.	TGTGCCAGCAGCTTGGTAGGGGATCCCTACGAGCAGTACTTC	CASSLVGDPYEQYF
.	TRBJ1-5	TRBV30	.	TGTGCCTGGACGGAACAGGGCCGATTCAATCAGCCCCAGCATTTT	CAWTEQGRFNQPQHF
.	TRBJ1-2	TRBV6-4	.	TGTGCCAGCAGCGCCCGAAGGACGGACGGGGAAGATGGCTACACCTTC	CASSARRTDGEDGYTF
.	TRBJ2-7	TRBV7-2	.	TGTGCCAGCAGCTTAGGAGCTGGGAGCTCCTACGAGCAGTACTTC	CASSLGAGSSYEQYF
.	TRBJ1-1	TRBV7-2	.	TGTGCCAGCAGCTCCCGCTGGGGGGTCCTTTTATTT	CASSSRWGVLLF
TRBD1	TRBJ2-5	TRBV27	.	TGTGCCACCCATCCAGGGGGCGCCGGGGAGACCCAGTACTTC	CATHPGGAGETQYF
TRBD1	TRBJ1-4	TRBV5-1	.	TGCGCCAGCAGCCGGTGGGGGACAGGGAACGAAAAACTGTTTTTT	CASSRWGTGNEKLFF
TRBD2	TRBJ2-3	TRBV7-8	.	TGTGCCAGCAGCTTAACTAAGAGGGCGACCGGGACTAGCGGGGGAGTGGCGCAGTATTTT	CASSLTKRATGTSGGVAQYF
.	TRBJ2-1	TRBV19	.	TGTGCCAGTAGTATAGGTGGCAGCTACAATGAGCAGTTCTTC	CASSIGGSYNEQFF